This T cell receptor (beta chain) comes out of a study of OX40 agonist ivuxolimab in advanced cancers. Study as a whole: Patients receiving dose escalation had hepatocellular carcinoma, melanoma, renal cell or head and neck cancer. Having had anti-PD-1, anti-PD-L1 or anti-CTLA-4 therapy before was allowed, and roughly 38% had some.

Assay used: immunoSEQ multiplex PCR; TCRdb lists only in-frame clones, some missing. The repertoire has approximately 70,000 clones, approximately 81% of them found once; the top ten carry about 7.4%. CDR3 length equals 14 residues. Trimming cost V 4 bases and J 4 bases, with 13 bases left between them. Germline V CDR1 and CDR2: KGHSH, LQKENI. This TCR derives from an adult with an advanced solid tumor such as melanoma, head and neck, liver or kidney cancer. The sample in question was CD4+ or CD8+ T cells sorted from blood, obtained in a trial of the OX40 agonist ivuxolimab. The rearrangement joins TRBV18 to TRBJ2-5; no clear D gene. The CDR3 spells CASSLQRMAETQYF. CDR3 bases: TGTGCCAGCTCACTACAGAGGATGGCAGAGACCCAGTACTTC.